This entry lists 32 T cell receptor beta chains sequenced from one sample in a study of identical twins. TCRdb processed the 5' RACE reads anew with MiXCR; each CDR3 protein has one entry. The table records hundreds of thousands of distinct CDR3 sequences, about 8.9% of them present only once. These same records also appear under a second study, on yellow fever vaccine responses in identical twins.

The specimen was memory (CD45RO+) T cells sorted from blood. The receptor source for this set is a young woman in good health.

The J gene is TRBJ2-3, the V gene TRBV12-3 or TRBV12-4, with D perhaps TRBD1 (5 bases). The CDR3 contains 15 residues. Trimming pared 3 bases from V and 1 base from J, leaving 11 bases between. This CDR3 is CASSLVTQGTDTQYF. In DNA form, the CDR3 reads TGTGCCAGCAGTTTGGTGACACAGGGCACAGATACGCAGTATTTT.

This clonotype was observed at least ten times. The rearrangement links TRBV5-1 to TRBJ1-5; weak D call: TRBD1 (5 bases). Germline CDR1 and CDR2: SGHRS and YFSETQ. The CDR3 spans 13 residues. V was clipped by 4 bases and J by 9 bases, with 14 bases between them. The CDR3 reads CASSPGPEWPQHF. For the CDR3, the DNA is TGCGCCAGCAGCCCGGGACCAGAGTGGCCCCAGCATTTT.

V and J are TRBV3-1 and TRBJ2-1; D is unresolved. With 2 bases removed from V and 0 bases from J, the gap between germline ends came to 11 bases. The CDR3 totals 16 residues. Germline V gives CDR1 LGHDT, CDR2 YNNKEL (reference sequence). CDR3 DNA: TGTGCCAGCAGCCAACCTTTGAGGAGCTCCTACAATGAGCAGTTCTTC. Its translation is CASSQPLRSSYNEQFF.

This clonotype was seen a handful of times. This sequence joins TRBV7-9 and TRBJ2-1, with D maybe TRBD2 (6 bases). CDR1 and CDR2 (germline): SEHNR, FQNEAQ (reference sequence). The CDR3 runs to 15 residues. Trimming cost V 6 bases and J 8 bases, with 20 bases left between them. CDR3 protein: CASSSDRDSHHEQFF. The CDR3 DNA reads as TGTGCCAGCAGTTCAGACCGGGACTCGCATCATGAGCAGTTCTTC.

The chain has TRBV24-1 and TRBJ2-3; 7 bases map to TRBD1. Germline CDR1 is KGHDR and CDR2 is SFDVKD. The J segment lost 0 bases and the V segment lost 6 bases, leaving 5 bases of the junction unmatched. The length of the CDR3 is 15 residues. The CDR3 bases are TGTGCCACCAGTACTGGGGACAGAAGCACAGATACGCAGTATTTT. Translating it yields CATSTGDRSTDTQYF.

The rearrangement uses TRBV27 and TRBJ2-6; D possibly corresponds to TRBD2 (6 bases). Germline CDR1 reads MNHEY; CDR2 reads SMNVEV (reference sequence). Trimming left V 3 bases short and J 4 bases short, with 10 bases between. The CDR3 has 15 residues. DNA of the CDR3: TGTGCCAGCAGTTTTTGGGGGGTCGGGGCCAACGTCCTGACTTTC. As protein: CASSFWGVGANVLTF.

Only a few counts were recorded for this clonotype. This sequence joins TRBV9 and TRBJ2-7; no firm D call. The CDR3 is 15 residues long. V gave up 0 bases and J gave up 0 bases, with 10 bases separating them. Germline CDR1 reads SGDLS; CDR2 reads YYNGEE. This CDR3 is CASSVDLGSSYEQYF. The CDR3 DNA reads TGTGCCAGCAGCGTAGATTTGGGGTCCTCCTACGAGCAGTACTTC.

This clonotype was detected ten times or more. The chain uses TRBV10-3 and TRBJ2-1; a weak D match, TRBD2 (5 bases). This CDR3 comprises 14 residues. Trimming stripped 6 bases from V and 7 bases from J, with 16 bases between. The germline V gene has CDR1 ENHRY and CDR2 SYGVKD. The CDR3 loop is CAIRPIRTANEQFF. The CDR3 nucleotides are TGTGCCATCAGACCTATCCGGACTGCAAATGAGCAGTTCTTC.

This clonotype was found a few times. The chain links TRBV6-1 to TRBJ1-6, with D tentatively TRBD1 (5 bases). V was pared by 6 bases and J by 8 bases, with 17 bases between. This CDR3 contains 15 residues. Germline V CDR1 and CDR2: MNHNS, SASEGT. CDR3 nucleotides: TGTGCCAGCAGGAACCAGGGAAGCACGGATTCACCCCTCCACTTT. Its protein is CASRNQGSTDSPLHF.

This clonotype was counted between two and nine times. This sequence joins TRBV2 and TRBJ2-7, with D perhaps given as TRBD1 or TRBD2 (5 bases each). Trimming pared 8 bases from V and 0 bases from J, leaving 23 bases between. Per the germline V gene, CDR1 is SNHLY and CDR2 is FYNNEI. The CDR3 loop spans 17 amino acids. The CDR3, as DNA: TGTGCCAGCCGTTCGAGGGGAAACGGTAAGAGCTCCTACGAGCAGTACTTC. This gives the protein CASRSRGNGKSSYEQYF.

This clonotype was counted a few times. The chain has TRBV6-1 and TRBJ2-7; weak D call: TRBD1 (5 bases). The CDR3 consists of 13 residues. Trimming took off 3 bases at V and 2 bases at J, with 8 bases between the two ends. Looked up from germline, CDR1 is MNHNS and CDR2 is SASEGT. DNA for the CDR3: TGTGCCAGCAGTGAGCAGGGTACCTACGAGCAGTACGTC. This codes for CASSEQGTYEQYV.

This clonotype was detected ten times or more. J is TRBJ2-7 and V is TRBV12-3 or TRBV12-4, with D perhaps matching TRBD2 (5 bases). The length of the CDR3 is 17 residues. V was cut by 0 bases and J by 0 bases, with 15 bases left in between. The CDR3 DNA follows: TGTGCCAGCAGTTTAGCGCTTTATGGCGGGCCCTCCTACGAGCAGTACTTC. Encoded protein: CASSLALYGGPSYEQYF.

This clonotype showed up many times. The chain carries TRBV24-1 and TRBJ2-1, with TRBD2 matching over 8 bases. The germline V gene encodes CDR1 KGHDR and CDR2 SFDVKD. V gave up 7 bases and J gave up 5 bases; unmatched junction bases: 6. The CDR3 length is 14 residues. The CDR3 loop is CATRTGLGDNEQFF. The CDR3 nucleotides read TGTGCCACCAGGACGGGACTAGGAGACAATGAGCAGTTCTTC.

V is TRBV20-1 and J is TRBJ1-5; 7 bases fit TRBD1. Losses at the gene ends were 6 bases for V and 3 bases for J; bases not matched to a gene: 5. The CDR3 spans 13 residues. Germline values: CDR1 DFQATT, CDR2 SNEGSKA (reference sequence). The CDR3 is CSAPGTDNQPQHF. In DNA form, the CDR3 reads TGCAGTGCGCCCGGGACAGACAATCAGCCCCAGCATTTT.

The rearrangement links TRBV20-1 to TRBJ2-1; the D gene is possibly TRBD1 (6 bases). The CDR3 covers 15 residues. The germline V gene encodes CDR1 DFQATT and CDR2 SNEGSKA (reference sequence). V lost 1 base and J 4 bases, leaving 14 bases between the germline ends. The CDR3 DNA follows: TGCAGTGCTAGAGGCCAAAGGGGGATGTACAATGAGCAGTTCTTC. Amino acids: CSARGQRGMYNEQFF.

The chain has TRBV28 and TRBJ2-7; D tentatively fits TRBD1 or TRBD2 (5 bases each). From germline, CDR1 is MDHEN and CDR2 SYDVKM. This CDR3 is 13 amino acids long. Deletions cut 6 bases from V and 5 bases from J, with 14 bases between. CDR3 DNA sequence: TGTGCCAGCAGGACCCGGGGCGCGCACGAGCAGTACTTC. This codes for CASRTRGAHEQYF.

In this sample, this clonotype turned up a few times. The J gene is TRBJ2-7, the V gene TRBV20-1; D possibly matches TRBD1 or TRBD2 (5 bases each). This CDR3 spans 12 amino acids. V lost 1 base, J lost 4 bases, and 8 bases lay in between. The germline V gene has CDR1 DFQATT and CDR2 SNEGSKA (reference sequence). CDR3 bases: TGCAGTGCTAGAGGGGGGTCTTACGAGCAGTACTTC. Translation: CSARGGSYEQYF.

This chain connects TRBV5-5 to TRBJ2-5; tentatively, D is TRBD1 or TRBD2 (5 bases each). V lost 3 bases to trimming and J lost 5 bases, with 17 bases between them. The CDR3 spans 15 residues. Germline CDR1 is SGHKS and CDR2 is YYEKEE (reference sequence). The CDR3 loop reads CASSSTGTRIETQYF. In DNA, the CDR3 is TGTGCCAGCAGCTCTACCGGGACCAGGATTGAGACCCAGTACTTC.

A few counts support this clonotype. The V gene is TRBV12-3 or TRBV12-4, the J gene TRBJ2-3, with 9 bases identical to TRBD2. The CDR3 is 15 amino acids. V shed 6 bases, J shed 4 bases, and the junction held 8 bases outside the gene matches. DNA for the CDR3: TGTGCCAGCAGGGGGGGGCTAGCGGGGCCAGATACGCAGTATTTT. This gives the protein CASRGGLAGPDTQYF.

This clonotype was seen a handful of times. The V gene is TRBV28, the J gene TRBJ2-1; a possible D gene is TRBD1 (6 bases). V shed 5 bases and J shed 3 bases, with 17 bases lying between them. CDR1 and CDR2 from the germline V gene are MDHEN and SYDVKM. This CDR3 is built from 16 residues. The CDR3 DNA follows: TGTGCCAGCAGTGCCCGGGACATTACTCACTACAATGAGCAGTTCTTC. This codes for CASSARDITHYNEQFF.

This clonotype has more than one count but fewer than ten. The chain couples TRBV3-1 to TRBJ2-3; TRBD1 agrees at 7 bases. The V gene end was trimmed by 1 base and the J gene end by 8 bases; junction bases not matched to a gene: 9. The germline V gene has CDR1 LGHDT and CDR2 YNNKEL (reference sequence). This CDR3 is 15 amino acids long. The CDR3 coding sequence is TGTGCCAGCAGCCAAGGGCAATCAGGGGGTGGTACGCAGTATTTT. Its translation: CASSQGQSGGGTQYF.

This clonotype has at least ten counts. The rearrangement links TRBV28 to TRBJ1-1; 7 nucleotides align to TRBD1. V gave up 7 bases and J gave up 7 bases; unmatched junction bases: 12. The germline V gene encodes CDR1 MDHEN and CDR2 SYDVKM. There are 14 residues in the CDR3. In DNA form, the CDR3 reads TGTGCCAGCAAACCCAGGGGGGGGACCATTGAAGCTTTCTTT. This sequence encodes CASKPRGGTIEAFF.

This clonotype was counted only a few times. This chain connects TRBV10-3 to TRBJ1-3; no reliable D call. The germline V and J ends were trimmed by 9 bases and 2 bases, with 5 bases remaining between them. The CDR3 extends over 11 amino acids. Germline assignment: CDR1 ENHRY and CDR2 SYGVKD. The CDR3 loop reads CAIDAGNTIYF. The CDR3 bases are TGTGCCATAGATGCTGGAAACACCATATATTTT.

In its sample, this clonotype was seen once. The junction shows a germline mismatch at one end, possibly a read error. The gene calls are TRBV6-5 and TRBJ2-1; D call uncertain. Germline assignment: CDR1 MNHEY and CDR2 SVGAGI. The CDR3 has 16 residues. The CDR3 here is CASSYSMVGASNEQSF. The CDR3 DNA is TGTGCCAGCAGTTACTCCATGGTTGGAGCCTCTAATGAGCAGTCCTTC.

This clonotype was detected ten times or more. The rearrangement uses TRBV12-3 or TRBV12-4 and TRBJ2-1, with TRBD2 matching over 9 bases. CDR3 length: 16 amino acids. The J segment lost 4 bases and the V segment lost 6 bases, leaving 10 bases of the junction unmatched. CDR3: CASSSIAGVPYNEQFF. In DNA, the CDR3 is TGTGCCAGCAGCTCTATAGCGGGAGTCCCGTACAATGAGCAGTTCTTC.

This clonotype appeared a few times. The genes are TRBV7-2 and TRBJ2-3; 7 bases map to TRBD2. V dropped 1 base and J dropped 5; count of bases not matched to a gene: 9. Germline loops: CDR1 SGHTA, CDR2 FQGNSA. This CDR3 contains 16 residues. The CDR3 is CASSLELAGAIDTQYF. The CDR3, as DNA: TGTGCCAGCAGCTTAGAGTTGGCGGGAGCAATAGATACGCAGTATTTT.

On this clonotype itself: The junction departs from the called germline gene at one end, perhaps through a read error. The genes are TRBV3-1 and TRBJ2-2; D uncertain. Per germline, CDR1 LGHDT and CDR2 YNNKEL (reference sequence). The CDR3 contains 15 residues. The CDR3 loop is CASCQGAIHTGELFF. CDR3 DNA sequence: TGTGCCAGCTGCCAAGGTGCAATCCATACCGGGGAGCTGTTTTTT.

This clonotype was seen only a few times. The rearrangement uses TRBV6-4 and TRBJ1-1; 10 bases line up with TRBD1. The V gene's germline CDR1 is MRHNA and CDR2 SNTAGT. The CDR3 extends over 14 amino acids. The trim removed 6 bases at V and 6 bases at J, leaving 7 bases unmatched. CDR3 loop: CASRSTGGVSEAFF. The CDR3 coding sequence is TGTGCCAGCAGATCGACAGGGGGCGTATCTGAAGCTTTCTTT.

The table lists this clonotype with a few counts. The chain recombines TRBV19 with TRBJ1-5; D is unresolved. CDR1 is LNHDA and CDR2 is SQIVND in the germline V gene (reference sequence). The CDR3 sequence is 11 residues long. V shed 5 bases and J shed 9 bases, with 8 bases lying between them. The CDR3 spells CASSDGRPQHF. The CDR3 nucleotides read TGTGCCAGTAGTGACGGGCGGCCCCAGCATTTT. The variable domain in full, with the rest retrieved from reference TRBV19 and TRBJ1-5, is DGGITQSPKYLFRKEGQNVTLSCEQNLNHDAMYWYRQDPGQGLRLIYYSQIVNDFQKGDIAEGYSVSREKKESFPLTVTSAQKNPTAFYLCASSDGRPQHFGDGTRLSIL.

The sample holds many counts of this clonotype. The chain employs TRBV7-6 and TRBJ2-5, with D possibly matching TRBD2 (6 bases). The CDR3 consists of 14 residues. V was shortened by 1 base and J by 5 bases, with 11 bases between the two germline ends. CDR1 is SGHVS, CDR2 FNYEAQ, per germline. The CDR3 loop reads CASSLVLGGETQYF. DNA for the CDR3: TGTGCCAGCAGCTTAGTGCTTGGGGGGGAGACCCAGTACTTC.

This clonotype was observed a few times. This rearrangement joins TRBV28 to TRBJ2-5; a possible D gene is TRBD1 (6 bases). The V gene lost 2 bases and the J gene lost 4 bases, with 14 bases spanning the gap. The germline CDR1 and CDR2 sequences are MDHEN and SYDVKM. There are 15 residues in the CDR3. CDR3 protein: CASSLPLTGPETQYF. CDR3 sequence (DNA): TGTGCCAGCAGTTTACCCCTGACAGGTCCAGAGACCCAGTACTTC.

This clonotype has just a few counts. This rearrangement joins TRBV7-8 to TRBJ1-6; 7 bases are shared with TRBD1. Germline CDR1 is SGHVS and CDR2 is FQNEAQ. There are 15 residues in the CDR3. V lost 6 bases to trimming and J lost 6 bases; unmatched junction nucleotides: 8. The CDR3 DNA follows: TGTGCCAGCAGTATACCGGGACAGCCTAATTCACCCCTCCACTTT. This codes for CASSIPGQPNSPLHF.